This T cell receptor beta chain was sequenced during a study of Graves' ophthalmopathy and Graves' hyperthyroidism. The J segment lost 5 bases and the V segment lost 0 bases, leaving 4 bases of the junction unmatched. Per germline, CDR1 DFQATT and CDR2 SNEGSKA (reference sequence). This CDR3 spans 15 amino acids. Study outcomes and limitations: For predicting ophthalmopathy progression, the model had 55% to 71% sensitivity and roughly 72% specificity.

The authors amplified TCR beta CDR3 regions from RNA transcripts. HTBI-primed first-round RT-PCR preceded second-round multiplex PCR. Via MiXCR, TCRdb re-called the multiplex PCR reads, giving one row per CDR3 protein. The data show 1 million to 1.3 million distinct CDR3 sequences, less than 45% seen once. A note on this clonotype: Its antigen remains unknown.

Source material: peripheral blood or thyroid tissue (not recorded which). The chain links TRBV20-1 to TRBJ2-2, with 9 bases that match TRBD2. This clonotype was sampled from an adult man with Graves' hyperthyroidism. CDR3 bases: TGCAGTGCTAGAGAGCCCCTAGCGGGAACCGGGGAGCTGTTTTTT. Amino acids: CSAREPLAGTGELFF.